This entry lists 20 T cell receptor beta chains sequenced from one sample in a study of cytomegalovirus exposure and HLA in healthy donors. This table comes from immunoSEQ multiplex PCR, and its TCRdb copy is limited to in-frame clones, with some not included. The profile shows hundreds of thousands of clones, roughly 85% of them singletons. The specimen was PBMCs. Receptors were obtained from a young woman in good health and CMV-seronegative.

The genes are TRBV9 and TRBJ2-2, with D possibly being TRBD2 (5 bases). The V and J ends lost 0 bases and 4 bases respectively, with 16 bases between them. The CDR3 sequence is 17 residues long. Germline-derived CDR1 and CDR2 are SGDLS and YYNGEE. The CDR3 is CASSVAPRVRGTGELFF. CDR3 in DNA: TGTGCCAGCAGCGTAGCTCCGAGGGTTCGTGGCACCGGGGAGCTGTTTTTT.

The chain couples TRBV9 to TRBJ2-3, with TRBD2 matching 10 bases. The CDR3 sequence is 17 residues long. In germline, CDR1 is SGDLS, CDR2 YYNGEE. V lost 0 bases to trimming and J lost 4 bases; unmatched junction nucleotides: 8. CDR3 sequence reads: CASSVGPGLAGADTQYF. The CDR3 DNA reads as TGTGCCAGCAGCGTAGGCCCGGGGCTAGCGGGAGCAGATACGCAGTATTTT.

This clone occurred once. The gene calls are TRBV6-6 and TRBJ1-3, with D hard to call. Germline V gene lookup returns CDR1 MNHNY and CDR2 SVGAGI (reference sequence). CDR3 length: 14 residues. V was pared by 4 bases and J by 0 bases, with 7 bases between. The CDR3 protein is CASSLTDSGNTIYF. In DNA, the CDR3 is TGTGCCAGCAGTTTAACAGACTCTGGAAACACCATATATTTT.

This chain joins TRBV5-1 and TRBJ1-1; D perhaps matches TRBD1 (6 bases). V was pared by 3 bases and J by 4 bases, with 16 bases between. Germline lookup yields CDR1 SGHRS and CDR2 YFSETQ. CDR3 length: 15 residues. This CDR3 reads CASSSDSPRTTEAFF. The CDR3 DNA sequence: TGCGCCAGCAGCTCGGACAGTCCCCGTACCACTGAAGCTTTCTTT.

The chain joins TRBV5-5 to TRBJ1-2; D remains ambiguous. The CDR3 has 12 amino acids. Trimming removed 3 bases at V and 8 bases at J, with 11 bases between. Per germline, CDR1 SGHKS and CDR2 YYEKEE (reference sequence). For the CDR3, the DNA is TGTGCCAGCAGCTGGGTTGGGCAGGGCTACACCTTC. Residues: CASSWVGQGYTF.

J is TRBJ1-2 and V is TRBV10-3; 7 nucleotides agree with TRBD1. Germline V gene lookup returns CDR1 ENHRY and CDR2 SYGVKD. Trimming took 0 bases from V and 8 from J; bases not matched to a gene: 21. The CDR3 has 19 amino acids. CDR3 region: CAISESVLRLGQVEGGYTF. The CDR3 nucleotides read TGTGCCATCAGTGAGTCGGTCCTGCGATTAGGACAGGTTGAGGGGGGCTACACCTTC.

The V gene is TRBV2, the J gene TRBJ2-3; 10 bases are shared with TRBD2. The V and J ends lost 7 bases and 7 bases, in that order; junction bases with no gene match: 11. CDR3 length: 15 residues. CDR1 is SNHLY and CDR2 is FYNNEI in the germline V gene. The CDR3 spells CASIGRTSGENTQYF. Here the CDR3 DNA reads TGTGCCAGCATAGGTCGGACTAGCGGAGAAAATACGCAGTATTTT. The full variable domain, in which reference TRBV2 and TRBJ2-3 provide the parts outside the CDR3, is EPEVTQTPSHQVTQMGQEVILRCVPISNHLYFYWYRQILGQKVEFLVSFYNNEISEKSEIFDDQFSVERPDGSNFTLKIRSTKLEDSAMYFCASIGRTSGENTQYFGPGTRLTVL.

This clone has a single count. This chain's CDR3 is CASSPRGGAYEQYF. The CDR3 nucleotides read TGTGCCAGTAGTCCTCGTGGAGGGGCCTACGAGCAGTACTTC. This chain connects TRBV19 to TRBJ2-7, with a tentative D call TRBD2 (6 bases). Germline V lookup: CDR1 LNHDA, CDR2 SQIVND (reference sequence). CDR3 length: 14 amino acids. With 5 bases removed from V and 2 bases from J, the gap between germline ends came to 13 bases.

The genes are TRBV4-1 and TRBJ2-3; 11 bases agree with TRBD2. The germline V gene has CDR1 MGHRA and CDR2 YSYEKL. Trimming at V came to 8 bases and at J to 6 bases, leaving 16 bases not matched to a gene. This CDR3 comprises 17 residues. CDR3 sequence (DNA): TGCGCCAGCTTAGGTGGGACGACTAGCGGGGAAGGGGATACGCAGTATTTT. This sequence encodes CASLGGTTSGEGDTQYF.

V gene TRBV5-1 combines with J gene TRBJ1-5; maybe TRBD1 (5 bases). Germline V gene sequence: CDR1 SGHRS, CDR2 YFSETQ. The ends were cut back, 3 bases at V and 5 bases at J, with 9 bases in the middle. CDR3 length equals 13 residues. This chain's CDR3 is CASSWDLDQPQHF. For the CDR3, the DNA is TGCGCCAGCAGCTGGGACTTGGATCAGCCCCAGCATTTT.

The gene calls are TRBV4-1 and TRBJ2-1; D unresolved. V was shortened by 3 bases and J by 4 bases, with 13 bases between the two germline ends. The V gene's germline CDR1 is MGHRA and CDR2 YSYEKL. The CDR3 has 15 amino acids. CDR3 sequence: CASSHTKKQYNEQFF. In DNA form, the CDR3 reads TGCGCCAGCAGCCACACAAAGAAACAATACAATGAGCAGTTCTTC.

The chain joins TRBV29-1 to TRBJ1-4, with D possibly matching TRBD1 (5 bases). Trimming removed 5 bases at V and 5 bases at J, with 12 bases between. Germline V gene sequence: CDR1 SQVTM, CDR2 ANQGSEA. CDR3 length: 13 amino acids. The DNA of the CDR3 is TGCAGCGTTCAGGGCAGGGAAAATGAAAAACTGTTTTTT. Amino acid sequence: CSVQGRENEKLFF.

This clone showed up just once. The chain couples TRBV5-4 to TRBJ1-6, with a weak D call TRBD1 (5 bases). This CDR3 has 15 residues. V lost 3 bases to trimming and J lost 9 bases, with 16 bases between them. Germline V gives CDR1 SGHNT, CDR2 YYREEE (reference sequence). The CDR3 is CASSSGLPGGSPLHF. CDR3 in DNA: TGTGCCAGCAGCTCGGGGCTTCCCGGGGGTTCACCCCTCCACTTT.

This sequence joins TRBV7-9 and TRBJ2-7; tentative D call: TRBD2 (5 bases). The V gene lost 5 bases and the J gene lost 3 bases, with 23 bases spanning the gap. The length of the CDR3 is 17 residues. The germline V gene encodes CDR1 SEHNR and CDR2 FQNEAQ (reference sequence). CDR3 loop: CASSPSAVSERFYEQYF. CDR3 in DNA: TGTGCCAGCAGCCCTAGTGCGGTTAGCGAGCGTTTCTACGAGCAGTACTTC.

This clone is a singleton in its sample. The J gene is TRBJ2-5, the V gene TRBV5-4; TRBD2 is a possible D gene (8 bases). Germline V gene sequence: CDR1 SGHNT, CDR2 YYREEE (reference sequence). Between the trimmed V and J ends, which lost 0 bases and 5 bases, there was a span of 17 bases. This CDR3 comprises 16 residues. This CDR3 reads CASSLEGAGGVETQYF. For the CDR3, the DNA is TGTGCCAGCAGCTTGGAGGGGGCGGGGGGCGTCGAGACCCAGTACTTC.

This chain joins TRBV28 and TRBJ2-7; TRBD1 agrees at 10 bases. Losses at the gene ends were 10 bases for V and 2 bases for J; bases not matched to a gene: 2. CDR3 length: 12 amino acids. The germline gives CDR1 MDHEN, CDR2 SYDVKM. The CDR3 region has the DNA TGTGCCACCGGGACAGGGGCCTACGAGCAGTACTTC. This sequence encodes CATGTGAYEQYF.

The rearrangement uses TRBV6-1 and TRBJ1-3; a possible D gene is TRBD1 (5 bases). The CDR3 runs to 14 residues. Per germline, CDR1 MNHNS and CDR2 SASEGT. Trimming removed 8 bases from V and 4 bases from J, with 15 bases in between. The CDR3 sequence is CASPDKAFGNTIYF. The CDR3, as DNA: TGTGCCAGCCCGGACAAGGCTTTCGGAAACACCATATATTTT.

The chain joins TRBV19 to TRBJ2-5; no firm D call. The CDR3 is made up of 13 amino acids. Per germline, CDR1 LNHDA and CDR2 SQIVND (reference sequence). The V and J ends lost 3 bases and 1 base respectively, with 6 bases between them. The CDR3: CASSISSQETQYF. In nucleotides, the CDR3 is TGTGCCAGTAGTATTAGCAGCCAAGAGACCCAGTACTTC. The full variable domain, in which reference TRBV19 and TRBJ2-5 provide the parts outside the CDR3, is DGGITQSPKYLFRKEGQNVTLSCEQNLNHDAMYWYRQDPGQGLRLIYYSQIVNDFQKGDIAEGYSVSREKKESFPLTVTSAQKNPTAFYLCASSISSQETQYFGPGTRLLVL.

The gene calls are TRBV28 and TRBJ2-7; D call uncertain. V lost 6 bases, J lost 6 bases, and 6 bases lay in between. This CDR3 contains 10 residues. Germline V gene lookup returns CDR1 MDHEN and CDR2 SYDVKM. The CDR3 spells CASRKAEQYF. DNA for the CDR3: TGTGCCAGCAGGAAAGCCGAGCAGTACTTC.

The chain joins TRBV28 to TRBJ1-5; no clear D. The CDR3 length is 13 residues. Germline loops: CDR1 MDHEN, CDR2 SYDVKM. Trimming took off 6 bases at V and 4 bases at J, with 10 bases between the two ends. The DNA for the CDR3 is TGTGCCAGCAGCACGGACTTTAATCAGCCCCAGCATTTT. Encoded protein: CASSTDFNQPQHF.